This T cell receptor beta chain was sequenced in a study of vaccination effects on CD4 cells after COVID-19. For this clone: Its antigen is unidentified.

CDR1 and CDR2 (germline): MNHEY, SMNVEV (reference sequence). V shed 0 bases and J shed 11 bases, with 13 bases lying between them. This CDR3 region has 13 residues. After expansion with viral peptide pools in the ViraFEST assay, antigen-specific CD4+ T cells were sequenced. A roughly 10-day culture period preceded the isolation of CD4+ T cells. Two doses of either BNT162b2 or mRNA-1273 were given to each participant. All vaccine recipients tested negative for nucleocapsid antibodies and had never contracted SARS-CoV-2 infection. Assay used: immunoSEQ multiplex PCR; TCRdb lists only in-frame clones, some missing. The repertoire consists of about 80,000 clones, with 60% to 85% occurring once and the leading ten covering about 1.2%.

This sample comprised CD4+ T cells from PBMCs cultured with HCoV-OC43 spike peptides, obtained after COVID-19 vaccination. Subset reported: HCoV-OC43 spike overlapping peptide pool stimulation. This sequence was found in a human donor who received a COVID-19 vaccine. J is TRBJ1-1 and V is TRBV27; D is possibly TRBD1 (6 bases). This CDR3 is CASSLSRGRSAFF. The CDR3 bases are TGTGCCAGCAGTTTATCCAGGGGCCGGTCGGCTTTCTTT.